These 17 T cell receptor beta chains share one sample of origin, sequenced in a study of blood T cell repertoires in COVID-19. Sequencing used immunoSEQ multiplex PCR; TCRdb keeps in-frame clones, though not all of them. The data show about 270,000 clones, with approximately 82% seen just once and 3.1% held by the top ten. Sequenced input: peripheral blood. These receptors came from a woman under 30 with acute or convalescent COVID-19.

This clone was counted only a few times. CDR3 loop: CASMGALYEQYF. The CDR3 DNA follows: TGTGCCAGTATGGGGGCACTCTACGAGCAGTACTTC. The chain has TRBV19 and TRBJ2-7, with a tentative D call TRBD1 (6 bases). Germline V gene lookup returns CDR1 LNHDA and CDR2 SQIVND (reference sequence). The ends were cut back, 7 bases at V and 3 bases at J, with 10 bases in the middle. The CDR3 runs 12 residues.

This sequence joins TRBV19 and TRBJ1-1, with 8 nucleotides matching TRBD1. Germline loops: CDR1 LNHDA, CDR2 SQIVND (reference sequence). J was trimmed by 6 bases and V by 3 bases; bases with no gene match: 12. The CDR3 runs 16 residues. The CDR3 DNA reads TGTGCCAGTAGTATCAGGGGGCGGCCCTCGGGGCCTGAAGCTTTCTTT. This encodes CASSIRGRPSGPEAFF. Variable domain in full (rest from reference TRBV19 and TRBJ1-1): DGGITQSPKYLFRKEGQNVTLSCEQNLNHDAMYWYRQDPGQGLRLIYYSQIVNDFQKGDIAEGYSVSREKKESFPLTVTSAQKNPTAFYLCASSIRGRPSGPEAFFGQGTRLTVV.

This chain links TRBV4-3 with TRBJ2-7; 8 nucleotides line up with TRBD2. The ends lost 0 bases at V and 2 bases at J; junction bases unmatched: 3. CDR1 is LGHNA, CDR2 YSLEER, per germline. The CDR3 has 15 amino acids. CDR3 protein: CASSQDPGLAYEQYF. CDR3 DNA: TGCGCCAGCAGCCAAGATCCGGGACTAGCCTACGAGCAGTACTTC.

V gene TRBV27 combines with J gene TRBJ1-1, with D perhaps matching TRBD1 (6 bases). The CDR3 has 15 amino acids. V was pared by 0 bases and J by 2 bases, with 10 bases between. Germline values: CDR1 MNHEY, CDR2 SMNVEV (reference sequence). The CDR3 region has the DNA TGTGCCAGCAGTTTATCAGGGGGACCCAACACTGAAGCTTTCTTT. This codes for CASSLSGGPNTEAFF.

This clone came up a few times. CDR3 loop: CAWSPGLALETQYF. Here the CDR3 DNA reads TGTGCCTGGAGTCCGGGACTAGCCTTAGAGACCCAGTACTTC. The V and J genes are TRBV30 and TRBJ2-5, with 9 bases lining up with TRBD2. Germline lookup yields CDR1 GTSNPN and CDR2 SVGIG (reference sequence). V lost 2 bases, J lost 4 bases, and 5 bases stayed unmatched. The length of the CDR3 is 14 residues.

The chain is built from TRBV4-1 and TRBJ2-1, with 9 bases aligning to TRBD2. The CDR3 is made up of 17 amino acids. J lost 6 bases, V lost 0 bases, and 9 bases had no gene match. CDR1 and CDR2 (germline): MGHRA, YSYEKL. As DNA, the CDR3 is TGCGCCAGCAGCCAAGATGGGATATCGCGGGAGGGCAATGAGCAGTTCTTC. Translated, it gives CASSQDGISREGNEQFF.

CDR3 protein: CASSKTGDRYNEQFF. The CDR3 nucleotides are TGTGCCAGCAGTAAAACGGGAGATCGCTACAATGAGCAGTTCTTC. The chain employs TRBV27 and TRBJ2-1; TRBD2 might be the D (6 bases). This CDR3 spans 15 amino acids. Germline CDR1 reads MNHEY; CDR2 reads SMNVEV (reference sequence). The V gene lost 5 bases and the J gene lost 3 bases, with 14 bases spanning the gap.

The chain has TRBV19 and TRBJ2-1; 8 bases map to TRBD2. Germline V lookup: CDR1 LNHDA, CDR2 SQIVND (reference sequence). Germline trimming cut 1 base from V and 3 bases from J; bases unmatched to any gene: 8. The CDR3 is made up of 17 amino acids. For the CDR3, the DNA is TGTGCCAGTAGTATAGGGGGGGCGGGAGGCCTCTACAATGAGCAGTTCTTC. Its translation is CASSIGGAGGLYNEQFF.

J is TRBJ1-1 and V is TRBV27, with TRBD1 matching 9 bases. CDR1 is MNHEY and CDR2 is SMNVEV in the germline V gene (reference sequence). V dropped 5 bases and J dropped 0; count of bases not matched to a gene: 7. The CDR3 spans 16 residues. CDR3 sequence: CASSPTRTGVNTEAFF. The CDR3 DNA is TGTGCCAGCAGTCCCACCCGGACAGGGGTGAACACTGAAGCTTTCTTT.

This clone was picked up one time. The chain employs TRBV19 and TRBJ1-5, with D maybe TRBD1 (6 bases). Germline CDR1 is LNHDA and CDR2 is SQIVND (reference sequence). The CDR3 is 16 amino acids. Trimming took 4 bases from V and 4 from J, leaving 17 bases between them. The chain's CDR3 is CASSTQGSGFNQPQHF. In nucleotides, the CDR3 is TGTGCCAGTAGTACACAGGGAAGTGGGTTTAATCAGCCCCAGCATTTT.

By proportion, this clone is medium-sized. V and J are TRBV7-8 and TRBJ2-5; D might be TRBD1 (5 bases). This CDR3 is built from 15 residues. V gave up 5 bases and J gave up 5 bases, with 18 bases separating them. Germline lookup yields CDR1 SGHVS and CDR2 FQNEAQ. For the CDR3, the DNA is TGTGCCAGCAGCCCAGAAAAGGGGTTCCGGGAGACCCAGTACTTC. Protein: CASSPEKGFRETQYF.

The chain joins TRBV4-3 to TRBJ2-1, with TRBD2 matching 7 bases. This CDR3 has 14 amino acids. CDR1 is LGHNA, CDR2 YSLEER, per germline. J gave up 8 bases and V 8 bases, and 12 bases lay outside the gene matches. CDR3 DNA sequence: TGCGCCAGCGGTTGGGCGGGAGCAGGTGATGAGCAGTTCTTC. Amino acid sequence: CASGWAGAGDEQFF.

The chain employs TRBV5-6 and TRBJ1-1; 8 nucleotides agree with TRBD1. V was pared by 2 bases and J by 6 bases, with 9 bases of the junction left unmatched. Looked up from germline, CDR1 is SGHDT and CDR2 is YYEEEE. The CDR3 is 15 amino acids. The CDR3 sequence is CASSFYTGGWSEAFF. CDR3 nucleotides: TGTGCCAGCAGCTTCTACACAGGGGGATGGTCTGAAGCTTTCTTT.

J is TRBJ2-1 and V is TRBV7-2; unclear D gene. The CDR3 totals 13 residues. Germline V gene data show CDR1 as SGHTA and CDR2 as FQGNSA. V was trimmed by 2 bases and J by 5 bases, leaving 7 bases between them. CDR3 sequence (DNA): TGTGCCAGCAGCTTAATGCAGGACAATGAGCAGTTCTTC. It translates to CASSLMQDNEQFF. The complete variable domain, with remaining parts taken from reference TRBV7-2 and TRBJ2-1, reads GAGVSQSPSNKVTEKGKDVELRCDPISGHTALYWYRQSLGQGLEFLIYFQGNSAPDKSGLPSDRFSAERTGGSVSTLTIQRTQQEDSAVYLCASSLMQDNEQFFGPGTRLTVL.

This chain connects TRBV7-8 to TRBJ1-2; 7 nucleotides match TRBD1. In germline, CDR1 is SGHVS, CDR2 FQNEAQ. Trimming removed 7 bases from V and 2 bases from J; junction bases left unmatched: 7. The CDR3 covers 14 residues. The chain's CDR3 is CASNRQGRNYGYTF. As DNA, the CDR3 is TGTGCCAGCAACCGACAGGGTCGAAACTATGGCTACACCTTC.

The chain recombines TRBV6-5 with TRBJ1-4, with D perhaps TRBD1 (5 bases). The germline V and J ends were trimmed by 6 bases and 7 bases, with 12 bases remaining between them. The CDR3 runs 13 residues. CDR1 and CDR2 from the germline V gene are MNHEY and SVGAGI. CDR3 loop: CASSIMGGEKLFF. The DNA for the CDR3 is TGTGCCAGCAGCATAATGGGGGGTGAAAAACTGTTTTTT.

CDR3 sequence reads: CASSWGGSSYNSPLHF. The CDR3 region has the DNA TGTGCCAGCAGTTGGGGGGGGTCCTCCTATAATTCACCCCTCCACTTT. The chain uses TRBV6-5 and TRBJ1-6, with a possible D match to TRBD1 (5 bases). Trimming stripped 4 bases from V and 0 bases from J, with 10 bases between. CDR1 and CDR2 from the germline V gene are MNHEY and SVGAGI. There are 16 residues in the CDR3.